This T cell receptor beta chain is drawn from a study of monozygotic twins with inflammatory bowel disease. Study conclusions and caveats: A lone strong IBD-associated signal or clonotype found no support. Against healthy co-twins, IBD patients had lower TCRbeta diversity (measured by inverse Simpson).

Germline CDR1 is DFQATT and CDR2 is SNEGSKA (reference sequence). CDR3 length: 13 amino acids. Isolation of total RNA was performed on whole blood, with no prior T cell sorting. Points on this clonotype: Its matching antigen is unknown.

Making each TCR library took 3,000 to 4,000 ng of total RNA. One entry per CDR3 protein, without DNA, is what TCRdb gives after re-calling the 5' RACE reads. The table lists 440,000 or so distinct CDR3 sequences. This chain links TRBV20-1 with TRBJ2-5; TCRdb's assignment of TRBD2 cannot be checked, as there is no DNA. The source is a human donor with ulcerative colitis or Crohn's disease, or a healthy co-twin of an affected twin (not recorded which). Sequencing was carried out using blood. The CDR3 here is CSASGLAGETQYF.